Listed below are T cell receptor beta chains from one sample, sequenced in a study of post-analysis software for immune sequencing data. Via MiXCR, TCRdb re-called the PCR reads, giving one row per CDR3 protein. The table has hundreds of thousands of distinct CDR3 sequences, approximately 38% seen once. The sequenced sample was blood. The receptors were gathered from a girl aged 2-10 years with multiple sclerosis. CDR3s include the opening cysteine and the closing phenylalanine or tryptophan. Fields, in order: clone size, J gene, V gene, D gene, CDR3 protein, CDR3 DNA. The D gene is left open where the match is weak. The size of a clone is reported for some rows only, either as once, few or many, or as a class for expanded clones.

size: few; J: TRBJ2-5; V: TRBV28; D: -; CDR3: CASSLEPSRVLEQYF; DNA: TGTGCCAGCAGTTTGGAACCCTCGAGAGTATTGGAGCAGTACTTC
size: -; J: TRBJ2-2; V: TRBV12-3/TRBV12-4; D: -; CDR3: CASSGGGSNTGELFF; DNA: TGTGCCAGCAGTGGAGGGGGATCGAACACCGGGGAGCTGTTTTTT
size: few; J: TRBJ2-3; V: TRBV13; D: -; CDR3: CASSLWKAGTDTQYF; DNA: TGTGCCAGCAGCTTATGGAAGGCTGGCACAGATACGCAGTATTTT
size: many; J: TRBJ1-2; V: TRBV3-1; D: -; CDR3: CASSPSQNGYTF; DNA: TGTGCCAGCAGCCCCTCCCAAAATGGCTACACCTTC
size: -; J: TRBJ1-2; V: TRBV12-3/TRBV12-4; D: TRBD1; CDR3: CASSTTGGGYGYTF; DNA: TGTGCCAGCAGTACGACAGGGGGCGGATATGGCTACACCTTC
size: few; J: TRBJ2-1; V: TRBV12-3/TRBV12-4; D: -; CDR3: CASSFQWEANNEQFF; DNA: TGTGCCAGCAGTTTCCAGTGGGAGGCAAACAATGAGCAGTTCTTC
size: few; J: TRBJ1-2; V: TRBV4-1; D: -; CDR3: CASSPLEDILGGYTF; DNA: TGCGCCAGCAGCCCACTCGAAGACATACTCGGTGGCTACACCTTC
size: many; J: TRBJ2-7; V: TRBV29-1; D: -; CDR3: CSVGTFTSSYEQYF; DNA: TGCAGCGTCGGGACTTTTACGAGCTCCTACGAGCAGTACTTC
size: -; J: TRBJ2-7; V: TRBV10-3; D: TRBD1; CDR3: CAISESCRTGFHGQYF; DNA: TGTGCCATCAGTGAGTCCTGTCGGACAGGGTTCCACGGGCAGTACTTC
size: -; J: TRBJ2-7; V: TRBV12-3/TRBV12-4; D: TRBD1; CDR3: CASSPRGPRRDEQYF; DNA: TGTGCCAGCAGTCCCAGGGGGCCCAGGAGGGACGAGCAGTACTTC
size: -; J: TRBJ1-4; V: TRBV5-1; D: -; CDR3: CARSGGGDEKLFF; DNA: TGCGCCCGCAGCGGGGGGGGCGATGAAAAACTGTTTTTT
size: few; J: TRBJ2-4; V: TRBV7-9; D: TRBD1; CDR3: CASSASGTANFKNIQYF; DNA: TGTGCCAGCAGCGCCTCCGGGACAGCGAACTTCAAAAACATTCAGTACTTC
size: -; J: TRBJ1-2; V: TRBV27; D: -; CDR3: CASSKQPAYGYTF; DNA: TGTGCCAGCAGCAAGCAGCCAGCTTATGGCTACACCTTC
size: once; J: TRBJ1-1; V: TRBV7-6; D: -; CDR3: CASGRQFNTEAFF; DNA: TGTGCCAGCGGACGACAGTTCAACACTGAAGCTTTCTTT
size: few; J: TRBJ2-1; V: TRBV27; D: TRBD2; CDR3: CASSAGKSSGSWNEQFF; DNA: TGTGCCAGCAGCGCCGGGAAATCTAGCGGGAGTTGGAATGAGCAGTTCTTC
size: once; J: TRBJ1-5; V: TRBV7-8; D: -; CDR3: CASSQGTSNQPQHF; DNA: TGTGCCAGCAGCCAGGGCACGTCGAATCAGCCCCAGCATTTT
size: few; J: TRBJ2-3; V: TRBV28; D: TRBD2; CDR3: CASSFSGLAGTDTQYF; DNA: TGTGCCAGCAGTTTCTCAGGACTAGCGGGAACAGATACGCAGTATTTT
size: -; J: TRBJ1-2; V: TRBV10-3; D: -; CDR3: CAISDQGEGYGYTF; DNA: TGTGCCATCAGTGATCAGGGCGAGGGCTATGGCTACACCTTC
size: -; J: TRBJ1-6; V: TRBV6-5; D: TRBD1; CDR3: CASSYQPGQSNSPLHF; DNA: TGTGCCAGCAGTTACCAACCGGGACAGTCGAATTCACCCCTCCACTTT
size: -; J: TRBJ1-5; V: TRBV6-6; D: TRBD1; CDR3: CASSRGTGGNQPQHF; DNA: TGTGCCAGCAGTCGTGGGACAGGGGGCAATCAGCCCCAGCATTTT
size: -; J: TRBJ2-5; V: TRBV5-1; D: -; CDR3: CASRSARVGRETQYF; DNA: TGCGCCAGCAGATCGGCCAGGGTAGGGAGAGAGACCCAGTACTTC
size: -; J: TRBJ2-1; V: TRBV7-6; D: -; CDR3: CASSRRGLLNEQFF; DNA: TGTGCCAGCAGCCGGAGAGGACTGTTAAATGAGCAGTTCTTC
size: few; J: TRBJ1-2; V: TRBV27; D: -; CDR3: CASSLGAVYGYTF; DNA: TGTGCCAGCAGTTTGGGGGCGGTCTATGGCTACACCTTC